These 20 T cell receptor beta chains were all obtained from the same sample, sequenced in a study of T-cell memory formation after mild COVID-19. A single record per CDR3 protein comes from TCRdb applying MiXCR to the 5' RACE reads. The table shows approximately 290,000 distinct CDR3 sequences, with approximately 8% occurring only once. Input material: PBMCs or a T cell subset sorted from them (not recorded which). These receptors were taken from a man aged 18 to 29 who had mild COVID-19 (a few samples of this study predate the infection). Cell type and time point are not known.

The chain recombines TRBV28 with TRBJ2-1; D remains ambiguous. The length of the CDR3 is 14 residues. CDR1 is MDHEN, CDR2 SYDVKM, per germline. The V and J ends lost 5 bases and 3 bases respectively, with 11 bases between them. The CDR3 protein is CASSPESYYNEQFF. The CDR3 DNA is TGTGCCAGCAGTCCAGAGTCCTACTACAATGAGCAGTTCTTC.

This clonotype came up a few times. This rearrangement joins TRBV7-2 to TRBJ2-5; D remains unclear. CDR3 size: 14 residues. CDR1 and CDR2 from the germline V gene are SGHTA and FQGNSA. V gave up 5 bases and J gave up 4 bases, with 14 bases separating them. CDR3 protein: CASSPHDGLETQYF. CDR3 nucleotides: TGTGCCAGCAGCCCCCACGACGGGTTAGAGACCCAGTACTTC.

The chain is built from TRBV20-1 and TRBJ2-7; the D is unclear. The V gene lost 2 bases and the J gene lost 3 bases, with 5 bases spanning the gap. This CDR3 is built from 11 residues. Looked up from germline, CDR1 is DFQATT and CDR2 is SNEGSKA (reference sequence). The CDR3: CSARRVYEQYF. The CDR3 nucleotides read TGCAGTGCTAGAAGGGTCTACGAGCAGTACTTC.

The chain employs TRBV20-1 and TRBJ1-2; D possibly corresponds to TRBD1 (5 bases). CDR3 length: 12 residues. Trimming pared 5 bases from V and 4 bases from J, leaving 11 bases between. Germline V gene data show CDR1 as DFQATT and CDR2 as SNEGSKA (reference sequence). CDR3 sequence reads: CSAPRAGYGYTF. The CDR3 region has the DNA TGCAGTGCTCCCAGGGCGGGCTATGGCTACACCTTC.

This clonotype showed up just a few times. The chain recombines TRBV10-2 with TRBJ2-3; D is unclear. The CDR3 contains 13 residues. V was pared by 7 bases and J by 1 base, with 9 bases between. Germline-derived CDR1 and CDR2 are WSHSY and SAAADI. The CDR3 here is CASTEIGTDTQYF. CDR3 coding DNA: TGCGCCAGCACGGAGATCGGCACAGATACGCAGTATTTT.

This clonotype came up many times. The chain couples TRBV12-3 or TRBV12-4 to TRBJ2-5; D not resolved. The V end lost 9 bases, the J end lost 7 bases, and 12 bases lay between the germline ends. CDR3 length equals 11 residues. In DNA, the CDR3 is TGTGCCAGTTCAAGGGCGGTGACCCAGTACTTC. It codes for CASSRAVTQYF.

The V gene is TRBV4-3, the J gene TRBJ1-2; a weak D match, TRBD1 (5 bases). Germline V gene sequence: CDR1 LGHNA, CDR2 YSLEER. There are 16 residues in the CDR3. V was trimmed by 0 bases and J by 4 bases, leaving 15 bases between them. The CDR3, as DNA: TGCGCCAGCAGCCAAGAGACGGTCAGGGATAGCTATGGCTACACCTTC. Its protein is CASSQETVRDSYGYTF.

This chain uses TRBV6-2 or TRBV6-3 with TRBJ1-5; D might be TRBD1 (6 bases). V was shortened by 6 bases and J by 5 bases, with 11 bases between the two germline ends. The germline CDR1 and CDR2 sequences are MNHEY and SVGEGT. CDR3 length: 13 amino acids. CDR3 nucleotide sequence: TGTGCCAGCAGACCCGGGGGCGATCAGCCCCAGCATTTT. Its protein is CASRPGGDQPQHF.

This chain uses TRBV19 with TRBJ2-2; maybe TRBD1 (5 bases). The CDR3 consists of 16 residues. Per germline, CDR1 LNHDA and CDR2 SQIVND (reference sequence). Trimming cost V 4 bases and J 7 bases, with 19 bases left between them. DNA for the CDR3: TGTGCCAGTAGTACCCAACCTCAGGGATTCGGCGGGGAGCTGTTTTTT. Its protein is CASSTQPQGFGGELFF.

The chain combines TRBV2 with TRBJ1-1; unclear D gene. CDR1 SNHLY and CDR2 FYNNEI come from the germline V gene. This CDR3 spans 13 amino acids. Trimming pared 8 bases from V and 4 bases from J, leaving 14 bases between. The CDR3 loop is CASGPTLGTEAFF. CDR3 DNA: TGTGCCAGCGGTCCTACACTCGGCACTGAAGCTTTCTTT.

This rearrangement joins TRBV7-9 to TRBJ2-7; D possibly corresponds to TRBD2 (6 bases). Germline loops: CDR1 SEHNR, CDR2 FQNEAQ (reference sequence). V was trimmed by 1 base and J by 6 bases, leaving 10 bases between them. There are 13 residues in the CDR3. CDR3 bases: TGTGCCAGCAGCTTAGAAGGAGGGGCCGAGCAGTACGTC. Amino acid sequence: CASSLEGGAEQYV.

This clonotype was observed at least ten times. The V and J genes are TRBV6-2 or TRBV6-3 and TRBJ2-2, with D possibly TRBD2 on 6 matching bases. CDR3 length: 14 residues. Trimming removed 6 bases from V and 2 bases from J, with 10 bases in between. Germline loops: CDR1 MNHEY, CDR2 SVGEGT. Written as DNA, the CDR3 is TGTGCCAGCAGCCACGGGACTAACACCGGGGAGCTGTTTTTT. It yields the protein CASSHGTNTGELFF.

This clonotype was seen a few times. CDR3: CASSFDRLQPQHF. As DNA, the CDR3 is TGTGCCAGCAGTTTTGACAGGCTCCAGCCCCAGCATTTT. This chain links TRBV12-3 or TRBV12-4 with TRBJ1-5; D perhaps matches TRBD1 (6 bases). The CDR3 runs 13 residues. V was clipped by 3 bases and J by 7 bases, with 10 bases between them.

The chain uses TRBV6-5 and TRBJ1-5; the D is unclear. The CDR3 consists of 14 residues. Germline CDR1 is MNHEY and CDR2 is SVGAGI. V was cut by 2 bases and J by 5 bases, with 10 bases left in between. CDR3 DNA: TGTGCCAGCAGTTACGATCGGGAGGATCAGCCCCAGCATTTT. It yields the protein CASSYDREDQPQHF.

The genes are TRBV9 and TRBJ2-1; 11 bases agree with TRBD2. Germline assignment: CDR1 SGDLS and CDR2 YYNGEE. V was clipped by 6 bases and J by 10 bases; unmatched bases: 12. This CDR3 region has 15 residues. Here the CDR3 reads CASTSTSGESREQFF. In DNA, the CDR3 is TGTGCCAGCACATCGACTAGCGGGGAATCAAGAGAGCAGTTCTTC.

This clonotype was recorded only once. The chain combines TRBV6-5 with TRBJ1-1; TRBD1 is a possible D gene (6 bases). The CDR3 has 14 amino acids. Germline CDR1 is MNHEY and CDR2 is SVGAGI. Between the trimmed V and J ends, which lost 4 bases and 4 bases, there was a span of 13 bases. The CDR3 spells CASSLGYRVTEAFF. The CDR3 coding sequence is TGTGCCAGCAGTTTGGGATACAGGGTCACTGAAGCTTTCTTT.

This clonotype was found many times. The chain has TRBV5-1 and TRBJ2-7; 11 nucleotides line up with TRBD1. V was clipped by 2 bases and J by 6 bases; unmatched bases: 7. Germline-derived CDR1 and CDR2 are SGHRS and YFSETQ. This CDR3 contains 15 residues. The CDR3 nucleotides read TGCGCCAGCAGCTTTTTAGGACAGGGGGCCAGCGAGCAGTACTTC. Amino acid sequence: CASSFLGQGASEQYF. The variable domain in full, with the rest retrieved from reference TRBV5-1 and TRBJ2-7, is KAGVTQTPRYLIKTRGQQVTLSCSPISGHRSVSWYQQTPGQGLQFLFEYFSETQRNKGNFPGRFSGRQFSNSRSEMNVSTLELGDSALYLCASSFLGQGASEQYFGPGTRLTVT.

The CDR3 is CASSQGRGQYEQYF. CDR3 nucleotide sequence: TGTGCCAGCAGCCAAGGACGGGGGCAGTACGAGCAGTACTTC. The chain uses TRBV3-1 and TRBJ2-7; D may correspond to TRBD1 or TRBD2 (6 bases each). Germline-derived CDR1 and CDR2 are LGHDT and YNNKEL (reference sequence). Between the trimmed V and J ends, which lost 1 base and 4 bases, there was a span of 11 bases. The CDR3 sequence is 14 residues long.

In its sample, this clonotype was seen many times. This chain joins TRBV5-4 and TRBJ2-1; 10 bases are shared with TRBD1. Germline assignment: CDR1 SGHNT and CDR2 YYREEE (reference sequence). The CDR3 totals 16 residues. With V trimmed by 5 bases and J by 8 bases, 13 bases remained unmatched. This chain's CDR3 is CASSSLSGTGVDEQFF. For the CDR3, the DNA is TGTGCCAGCAGTTCCCTATCCGGGACAGGGGTGGATGAGCAGTTCTTC.

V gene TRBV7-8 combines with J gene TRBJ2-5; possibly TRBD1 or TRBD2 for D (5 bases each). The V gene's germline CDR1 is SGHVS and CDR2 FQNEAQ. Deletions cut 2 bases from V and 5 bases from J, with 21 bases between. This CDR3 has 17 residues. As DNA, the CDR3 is TGTGCCAGCAGCTTACGGGACCCGGGACCGACGGGCGAGACCCAGTACTTC. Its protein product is CASSLRDPGPTGETQYF. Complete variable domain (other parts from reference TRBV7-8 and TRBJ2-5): GAGVSQSPRYKVAKRGQDVALRCDPISGHVSLFWYQQALGQGPEFLTYFQNEAQLDKSGLPSDRFFAERPEGSVSTLKIQRTQQEDSAVYLCASSLRDPGPTGETQYFGPGTRLLVL.